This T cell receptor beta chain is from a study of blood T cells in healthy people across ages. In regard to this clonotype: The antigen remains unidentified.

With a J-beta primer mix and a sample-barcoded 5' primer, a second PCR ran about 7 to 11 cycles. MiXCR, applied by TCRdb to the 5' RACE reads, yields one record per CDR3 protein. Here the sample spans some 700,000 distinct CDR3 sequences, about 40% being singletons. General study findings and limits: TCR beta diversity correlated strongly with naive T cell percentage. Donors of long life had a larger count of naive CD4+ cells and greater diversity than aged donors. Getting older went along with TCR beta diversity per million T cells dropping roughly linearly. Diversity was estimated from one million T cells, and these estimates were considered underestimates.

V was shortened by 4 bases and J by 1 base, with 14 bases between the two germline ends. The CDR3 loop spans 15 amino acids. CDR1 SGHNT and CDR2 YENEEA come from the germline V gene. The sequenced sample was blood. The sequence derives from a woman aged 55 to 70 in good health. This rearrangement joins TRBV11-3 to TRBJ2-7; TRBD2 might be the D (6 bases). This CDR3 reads CASSCRGIVSYEQYF. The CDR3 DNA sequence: TGTGCCAGCAGCTGTCGCGGGATAGTTTCCTACGAGCAGTACTTC. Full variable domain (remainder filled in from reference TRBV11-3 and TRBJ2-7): EAGVVQSPRYKIIEKKQPVAFWCNPISGHNTLYWYLQNLGQGPELLIRYENEEAVDDSQLPKDRFSAERLKGVDSTLKIQPAELGDSAVYLCASSCRGIVSYEQYFGPGTRLTVT.